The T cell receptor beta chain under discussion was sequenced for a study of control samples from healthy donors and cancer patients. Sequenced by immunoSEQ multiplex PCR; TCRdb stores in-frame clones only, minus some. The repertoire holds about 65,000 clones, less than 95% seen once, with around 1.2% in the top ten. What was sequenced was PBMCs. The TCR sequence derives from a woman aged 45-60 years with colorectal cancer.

The CDR3 DNA sequence: TGCAGCGTTGGACTAGGGAATGGACAGGGTAGCACAGATACGCAGTATTTT. Translated: CSVGLGNGQGSTDTQYF. The J gene is TRBJ2-3, the V gene TRBV29-1; 8 bases agree with TRBD1. J lost 0 bases, V lost 4 bases, and 12 bases had no gene match. CDR1 and CDR2 (germline): SQVTM, ANQGSEA. The CDR3 totals 17 residues.